Listed here are 20 T cell receptor beta chains from one sample, sequenced in a study of breast tumors, draining lymph nodes, adjacent tissues (dated by TCRdb to about 2016). The lymph node samples were taken from the axillary draining lymph nodes of breast cancer patients. Library preparation used multiplex PCR. The instrument was an Illumina HiSeq 2000. TCRdb reanalyzed the raw reads on its own, using fastp at Q25 for trimming and MiXCR for clone calling, and kept in-frame beta chains. Under each unique CDR3 protein, matching rows form one entry showing the most common genes and DNA. This sample gives roughly 80,000 distinct CDR3 sequences in total; under 25% of them show up just once. The ten top clones hold over 2% of the sample. Sequencing was performed on axillary lymph node tissue. Receptors originate from a female donor with breast cancer. Some clones in this sample may be carry-over from other donors' samples.

Comment on this clonotype: Since a much larger clone is just one base distant, this may be a read error. The chain joins TRBV19 to TRBJ1-2; 7 positions match TRBD1. Looked up from germline, CDR1 is LNHDA and CDR2 is SQIVND (reference sequence). The CDR3 contains 12 residues. Unmatched junction bases numbered 3, after V lost 6 bases and J lost 5 bases. CDR3 DNA sequence: TGTGCCAGTAGGACAGGGTGTTATGGCTACACCTTC. Translated, it gives CASRTGCYGYTF.

In this sample, this clonotype turned up many times. This chain connects TRBV7-2 to TRBJ2-1, with 9 bases that match TRBD1. Germline CDR1 reads SGHTA; CDR2 reads FQGNSA. CDR3 length equals 15 residues. V lost 2 bases, J lost 7 bases, and 6 bases stayed unmatched. CDR3 loop: CASSLSGTGMNEQFF. CDR3 nucleotides: TGTGCCAGCAGCTTATCCGGGACAGGGATGAATGAGCAGTTCTTC. The complete variable domain, with remaining parts taken from reference TRBV7-2 and TRBJ2-1, reads GAGVSQSPSNKVTEKGKDVELRCDPISGHTALYWYRQSLGQGLEFLIYFQGNSAPDKSGLPSDRFSAERTGGSVSTLTIQRTQQEDSAVYLCASSLSGTGMNEQFFGPGTRLTVL.

The table lists this clonotype with many counts. The chain joins TRBV9 to TRBJ1-2, with 7 bases matching TRBD1. Germline V gene sequence: CDR1 SGDLS, CDR2 YYNGEE. CDR3 length equals 14 residues. The V and J ends lost 6 bases and 4 bases, in that order; junction bases with no gene match: 9. CDR3: CASNPGGGPYGYTF. CDR3 DNA sequence: TGTGCCAGCAACCCAGGGGGAGGACCCTATGGCTACACCTTC.

There are many counts of this clonotype. The V and J genes are TRBV20-1 and TRBJ2-1; 12 bases are a match to TRBD2. From germline, CDR1 is DFQATT and CDR2 SNEGSKA (reference sequence). CDR3 length: 15 amino acids. After removal of 0 bases from V and 8 bases from J, the junction contained 5 bases not matched to a gene. The CDR3 coding sequence is TGCAGTGCTAGAGATACTAGCGGGAGGTCTTATGAGCAGTTCTTC. As protein: CSARDTSGRSYEQFF.

In regard to this clonotype: A single base separates this from a much larger clone, so it may be a read error. The CDR3 carries no conserved terminal phenylalanine or tryptophan, so it likely arises from a read error. The rearrangement links TRBV24-1 to TRBJ1-5; D may be TRBD1 (5 bases). The germline gives CDR1 KGHDR, CDR2 SFDVKD. Trimming stripped 3 bases from V and 0 bases from J, with 29 bases between. This CDR3 has 22 amino acids. The CDR3 coding sequence is TGTGCCACCAGTGATCGGGACCGGCCCCTCCCGGCCCCGACATATAGCAATCAGCCCCAGCATCTT. Amino acids: CATSDRDRPLPAPTYSNQPQHL.

This clonotype has ten or more counts. The chain carries TRBV7-6 and TRBJ2-7; D is possibly TRBD2 (6 bases). V lost 0 bases and J lost 3, with 12 bases in between. Germline-derived CDR1 and CDR2 are SGHVS and FNYEAQ. The CDR3 is made up of 15 amino acids. CDR3 sequence (DNA): TGTGCCAGCAGCTTAGCGTCGGGAGACTACTACGAGCAGTACTTC. This encodes CASSLASGDYYEQYF.

This clonotype was detected a few times. The chain joins TRBV19 to TRBJ2-6, with a weak D call TRBD2 (5 bases). V shed 3 bases and J shed 0 bases, with 12 bases lying between them. Germline CDR1 reads LNHDA; CDR2 reads SQIVND (reference sequence). CDR3 length: 17 amino acids. The CDR3 loop is CASSILGLSSGANVLTF. The CDR3 DNA sequence: TGTGCCAGTAGTATCCTTGGACTGAGCTCTGGGGCCAACGTCCTGACTTTC. Full variable domain (rest looked up from reference TRBV19 and TRBJ2-6): DGGITQSPKYLFRKEGQNVTLSCEQNLNHDAMYWYRQDPGQGLRLIYYSQIVNDFQKGDIAEGYSVSREKKESFPLTVTSAQKNPTAFYLCASSILGLSSGANVLTFGAGSRLTVL.

At least ten counts were recorded for this clonotype. The chain carries TRBV7-2 and TRBJ2-1; D is unclear. Germline CDR1 is SGHTA and CDR2 is FQGNSA. V shed 0 bases and J shed 7 bases, with 16 bases lying between them. This CDR3 has 16 residues. The CDR3 spells CASSLAGRGVANEQFF. The CDR3 nucleotides are TGTGCCAGCAGCTTAGCCGGCCGTGGGGTGGCTAATGAGCAGTTCTTC.

V gene TRBV20-1 combines with J gene TRBJ2-7; no clear D gene. Trimming left V 0 bases short and J 11 bases short, with 11 bases between. The CDR3 consists of 11 residues. Germline lookup yields CDR1 DFQATT and CDR2 SNEGSKA (reference sequence). The CDR3 bases are TGCAGTGCTAGAGAGAACTATGAGAAGTACTTC. Amino acids: CSARENYEKYF.

Ten or more counts support this clonotype. The J gene is TRBJ2-5, the V gene TRBV7-2; D gene uncertain. V lost 5 bases and J 1 base, leaving 2 bases between the germline ends. CDR1 and CDR2 from the germline V gene are SGHTA and FQGNSA. The CDR3 totals 11 residues. The CDR3 sequence: CASSAQETQYF. In DNA form, the CDR3 reads TGTGCCAGCAGCGCCCAAGAGACCCAGTACTTC.

The sample holds a few counts of this clonotype. This sequence joins TRBV27 and TRBJ2-2; TRBD1 or TRBD2 may be the D gene (5 bases each). The germline V gene has CDR1 MNHEY and CDR2 SMNVEV (reference sequence). V shed 4 bases and J shed 4 bases, with 7 bases lying between them. The CDR3 consists of 13 residues. The CDR3 region is CASSWGTTGELFF. The CDR3 DNA reads as TGTGCCAGCAGTTGGGGGACCACCGGGGAGCTGTTTTTT.

The table lists this clonotype with many counts. This chain links TRBV11-3 with TRBJ2-1; 10 positions agree with TRBD2. Per the germline V gene, CDR1 is SGHNT and CDR2 is YENEEA. This CDR3 comprises 16 residues. With 2 bases clipped from V and 8 bases from J, the junction kept 9 bases outside the gene matches. CDR3 loop: CASSLIGLAGDHEQFF. Here the CDR3 DNA reads TGTGCCAGCAGCTTAATCGGCCTAGCGGGAGACCATGAGCAGTTCTTC.

Many counts were recorded for this clonotype. The chain carries TRBV4-3 and TRBJ1-4; weak D call: TRBD1 (5 bases). V lost 0 bases and J 8 bases, leaving 16 bases between the germline ends. The CDR3 extends over 16 amino acids. CDR1 and CDR2 from the germline V gene are LGHNA and YSLEER. DNA for the CDR3: TGCGCCAGCAGCCAAGAATTCGACAGAGGGGCCGAAAAACTGTTTTTT. This gives the protein CASSQEFDRGAEKLFF.

This clonotype has at least ten counts. This rearrangement joins TRBV2 to TRBJ2-3; 14 nucleotides agree with TRBD2. J gave up 0 bases and V 11 bases, and 7 bases lay outside the gene matches. Germline values: CDR1 SNHLY, CDR2 FYNNEI. This CDR3 is 16 amino acids long. The CDR3 nucleotides are TGTGCCTCGGGACTAGCGGGAGCAGGGAGCACAGATACGCAGTATTTT. This codes for CASGLAGAGSTDTQYF.

The table lists this clonotype with many counts. This sequence joins TRBV4-3 and TRBJ2-1; D remains unclear. Trimming shortened V by 6 bases and J by 9 bases, and 18 bases separated the two germline ends. CDR1 and CDR2 (germline): LGHNA, YSLEER. CDR3 length equals 14 residues. Written as DNA, the CDR3 is TGCGCCAGCAGTCAAACCGCTGGCGCGAGTGAGCAGTTCTTC. This translates into CASSQTAGASEQFF.

This clonotype was counted many times. The J gene is TRBJ1-2, the V gene TRBV4-3; D uncertain. V was pared by 0 bases and J by 4 bases, with 12 bases between. The CDR3 runs 15 residues. Germline assignment: CDR1 LGHNA and CDR2 YSLEER. The CDR3 loop reads CASSQEAAASYGYTF. In nucleotides, the CDR3 is TGCGCCAGCAGCCAAGAAGCGGCAGCAAGCTATGGCTACACCTTC.

The chain combines TRBV2 with TRBJ1-1; D might be TRBD1 (5 bases). V gave up 5 bases and J gave up 0 bases, with 7 bases separating them. The CDR3 extends over 13 amino acids. Germline V gene lookup returns CDR1 SNHLY and CDR2 FYNNEI. The CDR3 region is CASSSGMNTEAFF. The CDR3 DNA reads TGTGCCAGCAGTTCAGGGATGAACACTGAAGCTTTCTTT.

This clonotype has a count of ten or more. V and J are TRBV4-1 and TRBJ2-7; 7 bases align to TRBD1. The CDR3 contains 15 residues. Germline-derived CDR1 and CDR2 are MGHRA and YSYEKL. V lost 2 bases to trimming and J lost 3 bases; unmatched junction nucleotides: 7. CDR3 in DNA: TGCGCCAGCAGCCAACCCAGCAGGGGGAACTACGAGCAGTACTTC. Its protein is CASSQPSRGNYEQYF.

There are a few counts of this clonotype. V and J are TRBV6-1 and TRBJ2-7; 11 bases are shared with TRBD1. Germline-derived CDR1 and CDR2 are MNHNS and SASEGT. CDR3 length equals 13 residues. The ends lost 8 bases at V and 7 bases at J; junction bases unmatched: 7. The CDR3 protein is CASFNRDRGEQYF. For the CDR3, the DNA is TGTGCCAGCTTCAACCGGGACAGGGGGGAGCAGTACTTC.

This clonotype was counted at least ten times. The V and J genes are TRBV7-6 and TRBJ2-3, with D unresolved. V lost 3 bases and J 1 base, leaving 11 bases between the germline ends. There are 15 residues in the CDR3. The germline CDR1 and CDR2 sequences are SGHVS and FNYEAQ. In DNA form, the CDR3 reads TGTGCCAGCAGCTTGTCTCCGATCCGCACAGATACGCAGTATTTT. Amino acids: CASSLSPIRTDTQYF. The full variable domain, with the rest looked up from reference TRBV7-6 and TRBJ2-3, is GAGVSQSPRYKVTKRGQDVALRCDPISGHVSLYWYRQALGQGPEFLTYFNYEAQQDKSGLPNDRFSAERPEGSISTLTIQRTEQRDSAMYRCASSLSPIRTDTQYFGPGTRLTVL.